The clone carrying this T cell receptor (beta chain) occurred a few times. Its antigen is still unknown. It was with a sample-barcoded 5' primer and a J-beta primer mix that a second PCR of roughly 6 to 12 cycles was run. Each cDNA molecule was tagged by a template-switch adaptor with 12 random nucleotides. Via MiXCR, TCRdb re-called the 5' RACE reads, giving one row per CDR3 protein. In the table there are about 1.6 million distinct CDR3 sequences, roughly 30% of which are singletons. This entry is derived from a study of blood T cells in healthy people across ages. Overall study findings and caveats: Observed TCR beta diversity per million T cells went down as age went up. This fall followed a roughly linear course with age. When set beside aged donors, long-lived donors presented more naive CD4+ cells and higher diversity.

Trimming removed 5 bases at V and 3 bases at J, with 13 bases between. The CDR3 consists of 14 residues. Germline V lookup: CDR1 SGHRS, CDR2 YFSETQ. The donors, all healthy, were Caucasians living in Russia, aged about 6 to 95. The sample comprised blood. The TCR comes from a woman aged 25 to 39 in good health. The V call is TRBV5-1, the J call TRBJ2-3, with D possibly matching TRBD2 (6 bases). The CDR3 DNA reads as TGCGCCAGCAGACCCGGGAGCGGGACAGATACGCAGTATTTT. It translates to CASRPGSGTDTQYF.